Listed below are T cell receptor beta chains from one sample, sequenced in a study of siplizumab effects on memory and regulatory T cells. Sequencing used immunoSEQ multiplex PCR; TCRdb keeps in-frame clones, though not all of them. The sample records tens of thousands of clones, roughly 89% being singletons. Sequenced input: Tregs sorted from blood. The receptors stem from a human donor in good health. CDR3s include the opening cysteine and the closing phenylalanine or tryptophan. The D gene is left open where the match is weak. The listing skips clone size in some rows; elsewhere it reads once, few, many or a size class.

>TRBD1|TRBJ2-7|TRBV7-8|once
TGTGCCAGCAGCTTAGACAGGGGGAGCGCCTACGAGCAGTACTTC
CASSLDRGSAYEQYF
>.|TRBJ1-5|TRBV21-1|.
TGTGCCAGCAGCAAAGCCCAGAAAGAAATCACAGGGAAGTTTGGTCAGCCCCAGCATTTT
CASSKAQKEITGKFGQPQHF
>TRBD2|TRBJ2-1|TRBV5-5|.
TGTGCCAGCAGCTTGAGACTAGCGGGGGTCGCTCGATACAATGAGCAGTTCTTC
CASSLRLAGVARYNEQFF
>.|TRBJ2-7|TRBV6-1|.
TGTGCCAGCAGTTTATCTACGGAGTACGAGCAGTACTTC
CASSLSTEYEQYF
>.|TRBJ2-3|TRBV20-1|.
TGCAGTGCTAGAGGACTACAAACGCAGTATTTT
CSARGLQTQYF
>.|TRBJ1-6|TRBV5-1|once
TGCGCCAGCAGCTTGGAGCTGGTTAATTCACCCCTCCACTTT
CASSLELVNSPLHF
>.|TRBJ1-1|TRBV6-6|.
TGTGCCAGCCAGGGGAACACTGAAGCTTTCTTT
CASQGNTEAFF
>TRBD1|TRBJ1-3|TRBV9|.
TGTGCCAGCAGCCCCCCGGGACAGGGGTCTGGAAACACCATATATTTT
CASSPPGQGSGNTIYF
>TRBD1|TRBJ2-5|TRBV7-2|few
TGTGCCAGCAGCACCGGGACAGTTGGAGAGACCCAGTACTTC
CASSTGTVGETQYF
>.|TRBJ2-2|TRBV6-5|once
TGTGCCAGCAGTTACAGGGCAACCACCGGGGAGCTGTTTTTT
CASSYRATTGELFF
>.|TRBJ2-3|TRBV7-2|.
TGTGCCAGCAGCTTCCAACTTCGTTCGAGGGGTTGGCGCACAGATACGCAGTATTTT
CASSFQLRSRGWRTDTQYF
>TRBD1|TRBJ1-5|TRBV28|.
TGTGCCAGCAGCTATGGACAGGTCAATCAGCCCCAGCATTTT
CASSYGQVNQPQHF
>.|TRBJ2-1|TRBV7-7|.
TGTGCCAGCAGCTTAGTTGGGGGCAATGAGCAGTTCTTC
CASSLVGGNEQFF
>.|TRBJ1-1|TRBV2|.
TGTGCCAGCAGTGTAGTATGGGTTGACACTGAAGCTTTCTTT
CASSVVWVDTEAFF
>TRBD2|TRBJ2-1|TRBV5-1|.
TGCGCCAGCAGCTTGGGACTAGCGGGGGACGGTGGGTTCTACAATGAGCAGTTCTTC
CASSLGLAGDGGFYNEQFF
>TRBD2|TRBJ2-3|TRBV7-7|.
TGTGCCAGCAGCGTTAGCGGGGTAGCGGATACGCAGTATTTT
CASSVSGVADTQYF
>TRBD1|TRBJ1-1|TRBV7-3|few
TGTGCCAGCAGGAAGACAGGGAGGGACACTGAAGCTTTCTTT
CASRKTGRDTEAFF
>TRBD2|TRBJ2-5|TRBV11-2|.
TGTGCCAGCAGCGATCGACTAGCGGGCATAGAGACCCAGTACTTC
CASSDRLAGIETQYF
>TRBD1|TRBJ2-1|TRBV4-3|once
TGCGCCAGCAGCCAGGATCGGACAGGGGGCGGGAATGAGCAGTTCTTC
CASSQDRTGGGNEQFF
>TRBD2|TRBJ2-7|TRBV11-2|.
TGTGCCAGCAGCTTTATTAGCGGGGTAGTCTACGAGCAGTACTTC
CASSFISGVVYEQYF
>TRBD1|TRBJ2-3|TRBV29-1|.
TGCAGCGTCCGGGCGAGGGGGCCTAGCACAGATACGCAGTATTTT
CSVRARGPSTDTQYF
>TRBD2|TRBJ2-1|TRBV5-1|.
TGCGCCAGCAGCTGGACCACTAGCGGGGTTGCGTTCTTC
CASSWTTSGVAFF
>.|TRBJ1-2|TRBV21-1|.
TGTGCCAGCAGCAAAAGTGGTAGGGTCCGGTACTGGTACTGTTATGGCTACACCTTC
CASSKSGRVRYWYCYGYTF
>.|TRBJ1-1|TRBV5-4|.
TGTGCCAGCAGCTCCTGGACGGCGAACACTGAAGCTTTCTTT
CASSSWTANTEAFF
>TRBD2|TRBJ2-7|TRBV27|.
TGTGCCAGCAGTTCAGAGAGAGGACTAGCGGGCTACGAGCAGTACTTC
CASSSERGLAGYEQYF
>.|TRBJ2-5|TRBV6-6|.
TGTGCCAGCAGTTCCCGGGTCGAAGAGACCCAGTACTTC
CASSSRVEETQYF
>.|TRBJ1-1|TRBV5-6|.
TGTGCCAGCAGCTTGTCCCGGGAAGCTTTCTTT
CASSLSREAFF
>TRBD2|TRBJ2-1|TRBV6-4|once
TGTGCCAGCAGCCATAGCGGGGGGCTCTCGGAGCAGTTCTTC
CASSHSGGLSEQFF
>.|TRBJ1-5|TRBV7-9|.
TGTGCCAGCAGCTTAGGGGGTTATAGCAATCAGCCCCAGCATTTT
CASSLGGYSNQPQHF
>TRBD2|TRBJ2-3|TRBV7-9|few
TGTGCCAGCGCCGCTAGCGGGGGTTCAGATACGCAGTATTTT
CASAASGGSDTQYF
>.|TRBJ1-2|TRBV4-1|.
TGCGCCAGCAGCCAAGATTTTGCCAGGAGAGACTATGGCTACACCTTC
CASSQDFARRDYGYTF
>TRBD1|TRBJ1-3|TRBV6-5|.
TGTGCCAGCAGCCGAGACAGGGACTCTGGAAACACCATATATTTT
CASSRDRDSGNTIYF
>.|TRBJ2-5|TRBV2|.
TGTGCCAGCGGTCGATACGGAGAGACCCAGTACTTC
CASGRYGETQYF
>.|TRBJ1-3|TRBV29-1|.
TGCAGCGTTGACTCAATCACTGGAAACACCATATATTTT
CSVDSITGNTIYF
>TRBD1|TRBJ1-2|TRBV28|.
TGTGCCACACTACAACAGGGGGCGTCCGGCTACACCTTC
CATLQQGASGYTF
>.|TRBJ2-3|TRBV7-2|.
TGTGCCAGCAGCTTCCCCCCTGTGAATACGCAGTATTTT
CASSFPPVNTQYF
>.|TRBJ2-5|TRBV30|once
TGTGCCTGGAGTGGGACAGTCGAGACCCAGTACTTC
CAWSGTVETQYF
>TRBD2|TRBJ2-1|TRBV7-2|.
TGTGCCAGCAGCCCCCCCCCAGCGGGGGGGCAAAATGAGCAGTTCTTC
CASSPPPAGGQNEQFF
>TRBD2|TRBJ2-2|TRBV13|once
TGTGCCAGCAGCCAAATTGGGAGGCTAGCGGCCGGGGAGCTGTTTTTT
CASSQIGRLAAGELFF
>.|TRBJ1-1|TRBV27|.
TGTGCCAGCAGTTCCGCCCAGGACTGGGTTGAAGCTTTCTTT
CASSSAQDWVEAFF
>.|TRBJ1-4|TRBV4-1|once
TGCGCCAGCAGCCAAGATTTCCCCGTTCCGGGGGTAATGGTCGATGAAAAACTGTTTTTT
CASSQDFPVPGVMVDEKLFF
>TRBD1|TRBJ1-5|TRBV19|.
TGTGCCAGTAGGGGGGACAGCTTGAATCAGCCCCAGCATTTT
CASRGDSLNQPQHF
>TRBD2|TRBJ2-4|TRBV7-2|.
TGTGCCAGCAGCGGTAGCGGGGGGTTAGCCAAAAACATTCAGTACTTC
CASSGSGGLAKNIQYF
>.|TRBJ2-4|TRBV4-1|.
TGCGCCAGCAGCCAAGATAGGTTTAGGGGACTGGGAAACATTCAGTACTTC
CASSQDRFRGLGNIQYF
>.|TRBJ1-2|TRBV5-6|once
TGTGCCAGCATCCGCTTGGCCTATAACTATGGCTACACCTTC
CASIRLAYNYGYTF